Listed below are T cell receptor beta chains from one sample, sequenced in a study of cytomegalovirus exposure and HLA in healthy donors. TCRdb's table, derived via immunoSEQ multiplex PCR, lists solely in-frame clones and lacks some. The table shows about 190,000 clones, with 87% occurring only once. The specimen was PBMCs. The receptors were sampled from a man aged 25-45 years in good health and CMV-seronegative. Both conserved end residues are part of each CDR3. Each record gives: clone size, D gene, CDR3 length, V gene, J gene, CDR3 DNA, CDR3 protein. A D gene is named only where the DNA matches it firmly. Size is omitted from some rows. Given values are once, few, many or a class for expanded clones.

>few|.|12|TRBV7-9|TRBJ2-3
TGTGCCAGCAGCTTTAACACAGATACGCAGTATTTT
CASSFNTDTQYF
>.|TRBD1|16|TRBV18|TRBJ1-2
TGTGCCAGCTCATCCCAACAGGACAGGGAGAGAGATGGCTACACCTTC
CASSSQQDRERDGYTF
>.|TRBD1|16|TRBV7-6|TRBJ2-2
TGTGCCAGCAGCTTACTCGGCAGGGGGCAAGGCGGGGAGCTGTTTTTT
CASSLLGRGQGGELFF
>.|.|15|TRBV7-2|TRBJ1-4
TGTGCCAGCACCCAATGGGAGGGAGCAGCCGGGAAACTGTTTTTT
CASTQWEGAAGKLFF
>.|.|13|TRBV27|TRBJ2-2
TGTGCCAGCACCCTTAGGAACACCGGGGAGCTGTTTTTT
CASTLRNTGELFF
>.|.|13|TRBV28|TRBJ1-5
TGTGCCAGCAGTGACAGGAGCAATCAGCCCCAGCATTTT
CASSDRSNQPQHF
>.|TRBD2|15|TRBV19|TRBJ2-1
TGTGCCAGTGGGACGGGACTAGCCATAGACAATGAGCAGTTCTTC
CASGTGLAIDNEQFF
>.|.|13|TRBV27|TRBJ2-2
TGTGCCACCTTTTGGAGTAGCACCGGGGAGCTGTTTTTT
CATFWSSTGELFF
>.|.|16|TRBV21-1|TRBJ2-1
TGTGCCAGCCTTCGGAGCGGGGGGGTCCCCTACAATGAGCAGTTCTTC
CASLRSGGVPYNEQFF
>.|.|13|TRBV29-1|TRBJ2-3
TGCAGCGTTGATAGGCTCTCGGGAGATACGCAGTATTTT
CSVDRLSGDTQYF
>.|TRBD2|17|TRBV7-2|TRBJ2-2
TGTGCCAGCAGCTTAGCTCTAACTAGCGGGTCCACCGGGGAGCTGTTTTTT
CASSLALTSGSTGELFF
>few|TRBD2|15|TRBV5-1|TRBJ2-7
TGCGCCAGCAGCTTGGGACTAGCGCATACCTACGAGCAGTACTTC
CASSLGLAHTYEQYF
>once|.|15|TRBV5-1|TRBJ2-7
TGCGCCAGCGCCCTCTCGGACTACGGCTCCTACGAGCAGTACTTC
CASALSDYGSYEQYF
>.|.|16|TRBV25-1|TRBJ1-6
TGTGCCAGCAGTGATAGTCTGGGTGGACGGGGGTCACCCCTCCACTTT
CASSDSLGGRGSPLHF
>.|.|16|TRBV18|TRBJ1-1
TGTGCCAGCTCACCTTTGGCGGATCTGATTGACACTGAAGCTTTCTTT
CASSPLADLIDTEAFF
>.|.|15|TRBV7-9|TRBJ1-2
TGTGCCAGCAGTCCGACAGGCGGAGCTAACTATGGCTACACCTTC
CASSPTGGANYGYTF
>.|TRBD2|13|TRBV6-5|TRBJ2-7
TGTGCCAGCGGGCGGGAGTCTCACTCCGAGCAGTACTTC
CASGRESHSEQYF
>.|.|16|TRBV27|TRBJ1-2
TGTGCCAGCAGTTTCCTTGCTGGAGGGACCAACTATGGCTACACCTTC
CASSFLAGGTNYGYTF
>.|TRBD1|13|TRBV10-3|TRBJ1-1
TGTGCCATCAGAGACAGGGACGCCACTGAAGCTTTCTTT
CAIRDRDATEAFF
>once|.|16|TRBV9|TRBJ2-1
TGTGCCAGCAGCGTTTCCGGACAGAGCTCCTACAATGAGCAGTTCTTC
CASSVSGQSSYNEQFF
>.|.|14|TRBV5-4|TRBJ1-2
TGTGCCAGCAGCTCATCCCCTAGGGGCTATGGCTACACCTTC
CASSSSPRGYGYTF
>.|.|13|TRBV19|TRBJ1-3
TGTGCCGGGGGCCCGCGGTCTGGAAACACCATATATTTT
CAGGPRSGNTIYF
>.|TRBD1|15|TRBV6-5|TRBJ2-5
TGTGCCAGCAGTTTCAAAGGGACAGGGGTCGGGACCCAGTACTTC
CASSFKGTGVGTQYF
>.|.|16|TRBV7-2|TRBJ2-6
TGTGCCAGCAGCTTAGGAAGCTTCTCTGGGGCCAACGTCCTGACTTTC
CASSLGSFSGANVLTF
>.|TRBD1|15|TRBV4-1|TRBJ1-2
TGCGCCAGCAGCCAGCGCCAGACAGGGACCTATGGCTACACCTTC
CASSQRQTGTYGYTF
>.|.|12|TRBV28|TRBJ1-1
TGTGCCACCTCCGAGCCGGGAATCGACGCTTTCTTT
CATSEPGIDAFF
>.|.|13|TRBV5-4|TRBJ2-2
TGTGCCTCGAGGGAGAGATACACCGGGGAGCTGTTTTTT
CASRERYTGELFF
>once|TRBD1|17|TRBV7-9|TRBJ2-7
TGTTCCAGCAGCTTGCATCGGGACAGGCCTAGCTCCTACGAGCAGTACTTC
CSSSLHRDRPSSYEQYF
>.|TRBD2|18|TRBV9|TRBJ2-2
TGTGCCAGCAGCCCCCAGCTCCGACAGCGGGAAAAGACCGGGGAGCTGTTTTTT
CASSPQLRQREKTGELFF
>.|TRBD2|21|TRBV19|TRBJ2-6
TGTGCCAGTAGTATCTTGGGACTAGCGGGGGGTGCAAGCATCCGGGCCAACGTCCTGACTTTC
CASSILGLAGGASIRANVLTF
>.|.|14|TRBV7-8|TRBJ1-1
TGTGCCAGCAGCTTCACAGAATTGAACACTGAAGCTTTCTTT
CASSFTELNTEAFF
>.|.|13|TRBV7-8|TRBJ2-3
TGTGCCAGCAGCTTCCTTATCGCAGATACGCAGTATTTT
CASSFLIADTQYF
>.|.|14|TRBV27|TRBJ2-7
TGTGCCAGCAGGGGCCTCCGTCCCCCTTACGAGCAGTACTTC
CASRGLRPPYEQYF
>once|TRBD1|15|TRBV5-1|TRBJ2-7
TGCGCCAGCAGCTTCCAAGCAGGGGGTACTTACGAGCAGTACTTC
CASSFQAGGTYEQYF
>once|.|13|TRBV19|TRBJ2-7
TGTGCCAGTAGCCCACAGGGTGTGGACGAGCAGTACTTC
CASSPQGVDEQYF
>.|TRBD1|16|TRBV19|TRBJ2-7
TGTGCCAGTAGTAAGGCCGGACAGGGCCCGGGGTACGAGCAGTACTTC
CASSKAGQGPGYEQYF
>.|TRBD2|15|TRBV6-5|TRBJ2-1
TGTGCCAGCAGTAGGGGGACTAGCGGGGGCAATGAGCAGTTCTTC
CASSRGTSGGNEQFF
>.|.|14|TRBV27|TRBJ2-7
TGTGCCAGCAGTTGGGGGCAAACTGGCTACGAGCAGTACTTC
CASSWGQTGYEQYF
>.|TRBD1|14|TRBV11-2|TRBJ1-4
TGTGCCAGCAGCCCCCGACAGGGCTGGGAAAAACTGTTTTTT
CASSPRQGWEKLFF
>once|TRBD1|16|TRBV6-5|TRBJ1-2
TGTGCCAGCAGTTACACCCGGACAGGGGGCACCTATGGCTACACCTTC
CASSYTRTGGTYGYTF
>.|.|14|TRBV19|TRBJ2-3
TGTGCCAGTAGTATGATACTTCCTGCGGATACGCAGTATTTT
CASSMILPADTQYF
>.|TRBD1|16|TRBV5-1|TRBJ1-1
TGCGCCAGCAGCTTAAGACAGGGAGGAGTAACCACTGAAGCTTTCTTT
CASSLRQGGVTTEAFF
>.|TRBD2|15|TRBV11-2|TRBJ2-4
TGTGCCAGCAGCTCGACTAGCGGGGTCAAAAACATTCAGTACTTC
CASSSTSGVKNIQYF
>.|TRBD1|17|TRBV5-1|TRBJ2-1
TGCGCCAGCAGCCTGAGAGCGGGGACAGGGGCCCTCAATGAGCAGTTCTTC
CASSLRAGTGALNEQFF
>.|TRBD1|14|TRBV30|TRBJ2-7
TGTGCCTGGATCCCCCGGACAGGGATTGCCGAGCAGTACTTC
CAWIPRTGIAEQYF
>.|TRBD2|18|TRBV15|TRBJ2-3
TGTGCCACCAGCAGTACCGGGACTAGCGGGAGATACACAGATACGCAGTATTTT
CATSSTGTSGRYTDTQYF
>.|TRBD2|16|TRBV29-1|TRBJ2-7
TGCAGCGTCCGGACTAGCGGGAGGTCAAAGGCCTACGAGCAGTACTTC
CSVRTSGRSKAYEQYF
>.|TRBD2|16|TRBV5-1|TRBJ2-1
TGCGCCAGCAGCAGGGGACTAGCGGGAGCCCACAATGAGCAGTTCTTC
CASSRGLAGAHNEQFF
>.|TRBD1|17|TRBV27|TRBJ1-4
TGTGCCAGCAGTTTAGCGACAGGGGTGGCAACTAATGAAAAACTGTTTTTT
CASSLATGVATNEKLFF
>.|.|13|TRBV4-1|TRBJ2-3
TGCGCCAGCAGCCTGAGGCTAGCAGATACGCAGTATTTT
CASSLRLADTQYF
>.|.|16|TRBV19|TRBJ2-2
TGTGCCAGTAGTATTCAGGGGTCCCCCCCTACCGGGGAGCTGTTTTTT
CASSIQGSPPTGELFF
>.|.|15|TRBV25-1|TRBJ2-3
TGTGCCAGCAGTGAGATAGGACAGTCCACAGATACGCAGTATTTT
CASSEIGQSTDTQYF